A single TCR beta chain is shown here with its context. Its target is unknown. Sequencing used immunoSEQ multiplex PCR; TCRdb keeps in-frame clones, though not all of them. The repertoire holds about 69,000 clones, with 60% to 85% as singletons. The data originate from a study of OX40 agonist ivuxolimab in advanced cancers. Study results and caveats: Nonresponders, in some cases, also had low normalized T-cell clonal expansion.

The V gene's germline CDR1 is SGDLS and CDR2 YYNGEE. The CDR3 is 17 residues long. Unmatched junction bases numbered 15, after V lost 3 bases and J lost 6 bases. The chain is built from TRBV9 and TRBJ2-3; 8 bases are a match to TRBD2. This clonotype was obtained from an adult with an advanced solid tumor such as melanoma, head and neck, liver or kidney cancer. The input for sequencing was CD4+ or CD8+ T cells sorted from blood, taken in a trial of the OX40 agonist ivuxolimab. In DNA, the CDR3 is TGTGCCAGCAGCGCCCTTGTCTCGAGCGGGAGTTTCGATACGCAGTATTTT. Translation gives CASSALVSSGSFDTQYF.